Presented here are 9 T cell receptor beta chains from one specimen sequenced in a study of early T cells in non-severe SARS-CoV-2 infection (dated by TCRdb to the early 2020s). Libraries came from 5' RACE. Sequencing was carried out with a NextSeq 500. TCRdb's own reprocessing of the public reads used fastp at Q25 and MiXCR and kept productive beta chains. Duplicate CDR3 protein sequences are folded into a single record with the most common DNA and genes. The sample contains some 76,000 distinct CDR3 sequences, about an eighth of them found a single time. About an eighth of the sample rests with the top ten. Specimen: whole blood. These receptor sequences come from an adult who was a healthcare worker with PCR-confirmed SARS-CoV-2 infection or an uninfected control (not recorded which).

This clonotype has just a few counts. The V gene is TRBV4-2, the J gene TRBJ2-5; D is perhaps TRBD1 or TRBD2 (5 bases each). V lost 0 bases and J lost 4, with 12 bases in between. Germline lookup yields CDR1 LGHNA and CDR2 YNFKEQ. This CDR3 is built from 15 residues. The CDR3 sequence: CASSQEGPWGETQYF. The CDR3 DNA reads as TGTGCCAGCAGCCAAGAGGGACCCTGGGGAGAGACCCAGTACTTC.

This clonotype was detected only a few times. The chain employs TRBV27 and TRBJ1-1; D unclear. CDR3 size: 14 residues. With 2 bases removed from V and 2 bases from J, the gap between germline ends came to 9 bases. Per the germline V gene, CDR1 is MNHEY and CDR2 is SMNVEV (reference sequence). CDR3 nucleotides: TGTGCCAGCAGTTTAGCAGGCCCTAACACTGAAGCTTTCTTT. Translated, it gives CASSLAGPNTEAFF.

This clonotype was observed a few times. The genes are TRBV20-1 and TRBJ2-5; the D gene is possibly TRBD2 (6 bases). From germline, CDR1 is DFQATT and CDR2 SNEGSKA (reference sequence). The V and J ends lost 2 bases and 3 bases respectively, with 34 bases between them. The CDR3 has 21 amino acids. The CDR3 region has the DNA TGCAGTGCTAGACCGCGCGGCGGGAAAAGCAGGGTTACGGCTACAAAAGAGACCCAGTACTTC. Amino acids: CSARPRGGKSRVTATKETQYF.

The table lists this clonotype with many counts. The chain employs TRBV2 and TRBJ2-3; D may be TRBD2 (5 bases). The CDR3 has 17 residues. Per the germline V gene, CDR1 is SNHLY and CDR2 is FYNNEI. Trimming cost V 7 bases and J 3 bases, with 23 bases left between them. CDR3 nucleotides: TGTGCCAGCAACCACCCCCGGGGTCTGGTTCTGACAGATACGCAGTATTTT. Its translation: CASNHPRGLVLTDTQYF.

The chain's CDR3 is CASSPTAAGPTDTQYF. In DNA, the CDR3 is TGTGCCAGCAGCCCTACGGCCGCGGGTCCCACAGATACGCAGTATTTT. V and J are TRBV5-6 and TRBJ2-3; D perhaps matches TRBD2 (5 bases). CDR3 length: 16 residues. V was pared by 4 bases and J by 2 bases, with 17 bases between. Germline assignment: CDR1 SGHDT and CDR2 YYEEEE.

In this sample, this clonotype turned up many times. The J gene is TRBJ2-2, the V gene TRBV7-6, with D tentatively TRBD1 (6 bases). This CDR3 spans 14 amino acids. Trimming pared 10 bases from V and 1 base from J, leaving 13 bases between. Germline-derived CDR1 and CDR2 are SGHVS and FNYEAQ. In nucleotides, the CDR3 is TGTGCCACCTCGAGGGGACAGAACACCGGGGAGCTGTTTTTT. It encodes CATSRGQNTGELFF.

In its sample, this clonotype was seen many times. V usage is TRBV3-1 and J usage is TRBJ2-3, with D tentatively TRBD2 (5 bases). The germline V and J ends were trimmed by 0 bases and 10 bases, with 23 bases remaining between them. There are 17 residues in the CDR3. Germline assignment: CDR1 LGHDT and CDR2 YNNKEL (reference sequence). CDR3: CASSQEGWRAQRSSQYF. In nucleotides, the CDR3 is TGTGCCAGCAGCCAAGAGGGGTGGCGGGCCCAGCGTTCTTCGCAGTATTTT.

Worth noting for this clonotype: A much larger clone lies one base from this, so it may be a read error. The rearrangement links TRBV6-1 to TRBJ2-1; 12 bases map to TRBD2. Germline-derived CDR1 and CDR2 are MNHNS and SASEGT. The CDR3 covers 16 residues. CDR3 DNA: TGTGCCGGCAGAGGACTAGCGGGGAGCTCCTACAATGAGCAGTTCTTC. Its protein product is CAGRGLAGSSYNEQFF.

The V and J genes are TRBV3-2 and TRBJ1-5. TRBV3-2 is termed a pseudogene. This CDR3 is built from 16 residues. This chain's CDR3 is CASSQDRIQRSQPQHF. CDR3 nucleotides: TGTGCCAGCAGCCAAGATCGTATCCAACGGAGTCAGCCCCAGCATTTT.